A single sample gave rise to the 8 T cell receptor beta chains below, sequenced in a study of blood T cell repertoires in COVID-19. The repertoire was sequenced with immunoSEQ multiplex PCR; TCRdb's copy has only in-frame clones and lacks some. The sample consists of 150,000 to 200,000 clones, around 82% of them appearing once. The specimen sequenced was peripheral blood. The receptors stem from a human donor with acute or convalescent COVID-19. The donor label of this sample is uncertain.

The chain is built from TRBV6-6 and TRBJ1-4, with 7 bases aligning to TRBD1. Trimming at V came to 7 bases and at J to 4 bases, leaving 6 bases not matched to a gene. Looked up from germline, CDR1 is MNHNY and CDR2 is SVGAGI (reference sequence). The CDR3 length is 14 residues. CDR3 nucleotides: TGTGCCAGCACCAGGACAGGAGTTAATGAAAAACTGTTTTTT. Translation: CASTRTGVNEKLFF.

The chain is built from TRBV15 and TRBJ1-5; D call uncertain. The CDR3 is made up of 13 amino acids. V was trimmed by 3 bases and J by 11 bases, leaving 14 bases between them. Germline V CDR1 and CDR2: LNHNV, YYDKDF (reference sequence). CDR3 sequence (DNA): TGTGCCACCAGCAGGTTTCTTAGCGGGGCCCAGCATTTT. This encodes CATSRFLSGAQHF.

The chain employs TRBV18 and TRBJ1-2, with D hard to call. The germline CDR1 and CDR2 sequences are KGHSH and LQKENI. The CDR3 has 15 amino acids. V was cut by 7 bases and J by 9 bases, with 24 bases left in between. Written as DNA, the CDR3 is TGTGCCAGCTTTTCGACGGCGGGAGCCGGAGCGCGCTACACCTTC. It specifies CASFSTAGAGARYTF.

The V and J genes are TRBV7-2 and TRBJ1-2; possible D gene TRBD1, 6 bases. Germline CDR1 and CDR2: SGHTA and FQGNSA. V was shortened by 5 bases and J by 7 bases, with 14 bases between the two germline ends. CDR3 length: 13 residues. DNA of the CDR3: TGTGCCAGCAGCACGGACAGTGTAGGTGGCTACACCTTC. Translation: CASSTDSVGGYTF.

The chain couples TRBV29-1 to TRBJ2-5, with TRBD1 matching 12 bases. Germline values: CDR1 SQVTM, CDR2 ANQGSEA. The CDR3 is 14 amino acids. Trimming took 6 bases from V and 4 from J; bases not matched to a gene: 6. The CDR3 is CSVARDRGRETQYF. The CDR3 DNA sequence: TGCAGCGTAGCCCGGGACAGGGGGCGAGAGACCCAGTACTTC.

This clone was observed a single time. This chain joins TRBV3-1 (or the pseudogene TRBV3-2) and TRBJ1-5; 7 bases are shared with TRBD1. Unmatched junction bases numbered 9, after V lost 0 bases and J lost 4 bases. The CDR3 extends over 17 amino acids. The germline gives CDR1 LGHDT, CDR2 YNNKEL (reference sequence). The CDR3 loop is CASSQDGFAGGNQPQHF. The CDR3, as DNA: TGTGCCAGCAGCCAAGATGGGTTTGCAGGGGGAAATCAGCCCCAGCATTTT.

There are a few counts of this clone. The chain links TRBV5-4 to TRBJ2-3, with D possibly TRBD1 on 6 matching bases. Germline V CDR1 and CDR2: SGHNT, YYREEE (reference sequence). This CDR3 has 17 residues. V lost 4 bases, J lost 2 bases, and 20 bases lay in between. The CDR3 sequence is CASSRGGPSPFTDTQYF. Here the CDR3 DNA reads TGTGCCAGCAGCCGAGGGGGACCTTCCCCCTTCACAGATACGCAGTATTTT.

CDR3 loop: CASSLRQGASNEKLFF. As DNA, the CDR3 is TGTGCCAGCAGCCTCAGACAGGGCGCAAGTAATGAAAAACTGTTTTTT. V and J are TRBV7-2 and TRBJ1-4, with 7 bases lining up with TRBD1. From germline, CDR1 is SGHTA and CDR2 FQGNSA. Trimming at V came to 5 bases and at J to 4 bases, leaving 10 bases not matched to a gene. The CDR3 length is 16 residues.